A selection of T cell receptor beta chains follows, all from one sample in a study of cytomegalovirus exposure and HLA in healthy donors. Assay used: immunoSEQ multiplex PCR; TCRdb lists only in-frame clones, some missing. The data contain about 82,000 clones, over 70% of them singletons. Sequencing was done on a sample of PBMCs. The receptor set was obtained from a man in his 60s in good health and CMV-seronegative. Each CDR3 is given with its conserved first and last residue. D genes are given only for firm matches. Some rows mark clone size as missing; the rest say once, few, many or name a class of expanded clone.

CDR3 length	J gene	V gene	D gene	clone size	CDR3 DNA	CDR3 protein
13	TRBJ2-3	TRBV6-1	-	-	TGTGCCAGCACGGAGGTACCAACAGATACGCAGTATTTT	CASTEVPTDTQYF
14	TRBJ2-7	TRBV5-1	-	-	TGCGCCAGCAGCCCACTCCGGACGGAGGGCGAGCAGTACTTC	CASSPLRTEGEQYF
13	TRBJ1-2	TRBV23-1	-	few	TGCGCCAGCAGTCAACCAGGGCGAGTAGAGCACACCTTC	CASSQPGRVEHTF
14	TRBJ2-1	TRBV6-5	-	-	TGTGCCAGCAGCGCGGAGGGCTTGGACAATGAGCAGTTCTTC	CASSAEGLDNEQFF
14	TRBJ2-1	TRBV7-9	-	-	TGTGCCAGCAGCTTAGAGACTACCTACAATGAGCAGTTCTTC	CASSLETTYNEQFF
16	TRBJ2-1	TRBV30	-	-	TGTGCCTGGAGCGCCCTCGTGAGAGGGATCTACAATGAGCAGTTCTTC	CAWSALVRGIYNEQFF
18	TRBJ1-4	TRBV27	TRBD1	-	TGTGCCAGCAGTTCTCCCGGAGGACAGGGAGCAACTAATGAAAAACTGTTTTTT	CASSSPGGQGATNEKLFF
17	TRBJ2-6	TRBV5-1	TRBD1	-	TGCGCCAGCAGCTTGCGGGACAGTAACTCTGGGGCCAACGTCCTGACTTTC	CASSLRDSNSGANVLTF
12	TRBJ2-7	TRBV11-2	TRBD2	once	TGTGCCAGCAGCTTAGCGGGGGGGGAGCAGTACTTC	CASSLAGGEQYF
13	TRBJ2-2	TRBV6-1	TRBD2	few	TGTGCCAGTTGTGTAGCGGGAGACGGGGAGCTGTTTTTT	CASCVAGDGELFF
17	TRBJ1-1	TRBV27	TRBD1	-	TGTGCCAGCAGTCGCCATCGACAGGGATACGAAACCACTGAAGCTTTCTTT	CASSRHRQGYETTEAFF
17	TRBJ2-1	TRBV29-1	TRBD2	-	TGCAGCGTTGACGGGCTAGCGGGAGAGCACTCCTACAATGAGCAGTTCTTC	CSVDGLAGEHSYNEQFF
16	TRBJ1-3	TRBV6-6	-	-	TGTGCCAGCAGTTACTCTCCTCAGGGCTCTGGAAACACCATATATTTT	CASSYSPQGSGNTIYF
13	TRBJ2-7	TRBV27	-	-	TGTGCCAGCAGTACGGCGGGATCTAACGAGCAGTACTTC	CASSTAGSNEQYF
14	TRBJ2-7	TRBV5-6	-	-	TGTGCCAGCAGCTTCTCTAGGGGATCCTACGAGCAGTACTTC	CASSFSRGSYEQYF
14	TRBJ1-2	TRBV14	-	-	TGTGCCAGCAGCCAAGATGGGGGGGGCGTAGGCTACACCTTC	CASSQDGGGVGYTF
16	TRBJ1-1	TRBV28	-	once	TGTGCCAGCAGTTTGGGTGGGGCTTCAGGAGACACTGAAGCTTTCTTT	CASSLGGASGDTEAFF
15	TRBJ2-7	TRBV29-1	TRBD2	-	TGCAGCGTTGAAGATTGGACTAGCGGGAGCTACGAGCAGTACTTC	CSVEDWTSGSYEQYF
15	TRBJ1-5	TRBV12-5	-	-	TGTGCTAGTGGTGCCGGGGGTGGGATAAATCAGCCCCAGCATTTT	CASGAGGGINQPQHF
15	TRBJ2-7	TRBV6-1	TRBD1	-	TGTGCCAGCAGGCGACAGGGGAAGGGTTCCTACGAGCAGTACTTC	CASRRQGKGSYEQYF
16	TRBJ2-3	TRBV7-9	-	-	TGTGCCAGCATAAAGAGTGCAGGGGGGTTCACAGATACGCAGTATTTT	CASIKSAGGFTDTQYF
14	TRBJ2-7	TRBV6-1	TRBD1	-	TGTGCCAGCAGGGGGGGACAGGGAGCCTACGAGCAGTACTTC	CASRGGQGAYEQYF
15	TRBJ1-4	TRBV6-1	-	-	TGTGCCAGCGGTGGTGGGGGGGCTGCTAATGAAAAACTGTTTTTT	CASGGGGAANEKLFF
16	TRBJ2-7	TRBV5-1	TRBD2	-	TGCGCCAGCAGCCCTCACGGGACTAGCGGGAGGGGGGAGCAGTACTTC	CASSPHGTSGRGEQYF
15	TRBJ2-5	TRBV7-7	-	few	TGTGCCAGCAGCTCCACAGGGTTAGGGGGTGAGACCCAGTACTTC	CASSSTGLGGETQYF
18	TRBJ2-7	TRBV5-6	TRBD1	-	TGTGCCAGCAGCGACACCCCGGACAGGGGCCCCTGGACCTACGAGCAGTACTTC	CASSDTPDRGPWTYEQYF
15	TRBJ1-1	TRBV5-1	-	few	TGCGCCAGCAGCTTGTTCGGTACAGGAAACACTGAAGCTTTCTTT	CASSLFGTGNTEAFF
16	TRBJ2-1	TRBV5-4	TRBD2	few	TGTGCCAGCAGCTTGAAGTCGGGAGGGGGACAAGGTGAGCAGTTCTTC	CASSLKSGGGQGEQFF
16	TRBJ2-2	TRBV29-1	TRBD2	-	TGCAGCGTCCGGACTAGCGGGGGGGTGAACACCGGGGAGCTGTTTTTT	CSVRTSGGVNTGELFF
14	TRBJ1-4	TRBV5-6	-	-	TGTGCCAGCAGCTTGAACCTTAACCGGGAAAAACTGTTTTTT	CASSLNLNREKLFF
14	TRBJ1-3	TRBV5-4	-	-	TGTGCCAGCAGCTCCCCCAACTCTGGAAACACCATATATTTT	CASSSPNSGNTIYF
14	TRBJ2-3	TRBV7-2	TRBD2	-	TGTGCCAGTTCGACTAGCGGTCCGCGGGATACGCAGTATTTT	CASSTSGPRDTQYF
16	TRBJ2-5	TRBV4-1	TRBD2	few	TGCGCCAGCAGCCAAGTAGCGGGGGGGCCGTGGGAGACCCAGTACTTC	CASSQVAGGPWETQYF
13	TRBJ2-7	TRBV6-5	-	-	TGTGCCAGCAGTTACGGCAGGGAATACGAGCAGTACTTC	CASSYGREYEQYF
15	TRBJ2-7	TRBV5-1	TRBD1	-	TGCGCCAGCAGCTTGGGACAGGGGCCCACCTACGAGCAGTACTTC	CASSLGQGPTYEQYF
15	TRBJ2-5	TRBV27	TRBD2	-	TGTGCCAGCGGGGCGGGGGGGCTGAGCCAAGAGACCCAGTACTTC	CASGAGGLSQETQYF
14	TRBJ2-3	TRBV28	TRBD2	-	TGTGCCAGCAGTGGAGCGGGAGGGAAAGATACGCAGTATTTT	CASSGAGGKDTQYF
12	TRBJ1-5	TRBV5-6	-	-	TGTGCCAGCAGCTTCCCAGGCCAGCCCCAGCATTTT	CASSFPGQPQHF
18	TRBJ2-7	TRBV5-1	TRBD1	-	TGCGCCAGCAGCTTGGGGACAGGGGTGGGACGGCCACCCTACGAGCAGTACTTC	CASSLGTGVGRPPYEQYF
14	TRBJ2-7	TRBV4-1	TRBD2	-	TGCGCCAGCAGCCAAGCTCGCGGGGGTGACGAGCAGTACTTC	CASSQARGGDEQYF
16	TRBJ2-7	TRBV7-6	TRBD2	-	TGTGCCAGCAGCTTACGCTCGACTAGCCCGACCTACGAGCAGTACTTC	CASSLRSTSPTYEQYF
14	TRBJ2-5	TRBV15	TRBD2	-	TGTGCCACCAGGCGGGGGGCTAATGGTGAGACCCAGTACTTC	CATRRGANGETQYF
15	TRBJ1-1	TRBV6-1	-	-	TGTGCCAGCACCAAAGTGGGGGCAATGAACACTGAAGCTTTCTTT	CASTKVGAMNTEAFF
14	TRBJ1-4	TRBV25-1	-	-	TGTGCCAGCAGTGACGCCGGGAGGAATGAAAAACTGTTTTTT	CASSDAGRNEKLFF
15	TRBJ1-1	TRBV5-1	-	-	TGCGCCAGCAGCTCTACCCGGGGAGGGCCGGCTGAAGCTTTCTTT	CASSSTRGGPAEAFF
14	TRBJ1-6	TRBV11-2	TRBD1	-	TGTGCCAGCAGCTTCGGGACAGCTAATTCACCCCTCCACTTT	CASSFGTANSPLHF
16	TRBJ1-1	TRBV6-5	TRBD1	few	TGTGCCAGCAGTTACTCCCGCCTGACAGGGGCAAATGAAGCTTTCTTT	CASSYSRLTGANEAFF
15	TRBJ2-7	TRBV10-3	TRBD2	-	TGTGCTTCCCGGCCAGGGACTAGCCTCTCCTACGAGCAGTACTTC	CASRPGTSLSYEQYF
13	TRBJ2-5	TRBV7-2	-	-	TGTGCCAGCAGATTTAGCGGCCAAGAGACCCAGTACTTC	CASRFSGQETQYF
13	TRBJ1-1	TRBV12-5	TRBD1	once	TGTGCTAGTGGTTGGACAGGGGTTCCTGAAGCTTTCTTT	CASGWTGVPEAFF
18	TRBJ2-2	TRBV5-1	TRBD2	-	TGCGCCAGCAGCGCGGGACTAGCGGGAGGATCCATGACCGGGGAGCTGTTTTTT	CASSAGLAGGSMTGELFF
13	TRBJ2-6	TRBV28	-	-	TGTGCCAGCCTAAAAGAAGGGGCCAACGTCCTGACTTTC	CASLKEGANVLTF
15	TRBJ1-6	TRBV5-6	TRBD1	-	TGTGCCAGCAGCCGGACAGGGGATACTTATTCACCCCTCCACTTT	CASSRTGDTYSPLHF
15	TRBJ2-3	TRBV5-1	-	-	TGCGCCAGCAGCTTGGTGCGGGATCCCACAGATACGCAGTATTTT	CASSLVRDPTDTQYF
14	TRBJ2-3	TRBV5-4	-	-	TGTGCCAGCAGCTTAAGGAAGGGGATAGATACGCAGTATTTT	CASSLRKGIDTQYF
13	TRBJ1-4	TRBV7-9	TRBD1	-	TGTGCCAGCAGAGGACAGGGTTCGGAAAAACTGTTTTTT	CASRGQGSEKLFF
12	TRBJ2-7	TRBV5-1	TRBD2	-	TGCGCCAGCAGCCGCGGGGGGCACGAGCAGTACTTC	CASSRGGHEQYF
13	TRBJ1-5	TRBV30	TRBD1	once	TGTGCCTGGAGTGTACAGGGGAATCAGCCCCAGCATTTT	CAWSVQGNQPQHF
12	TRBJ1-5	TRBV19	-	-	TGTGCCAGTAGTGCTAACAGGCAGCCCCAGCATTTT	CASSANRQPQHF
17	TRBJ2-1	TRBV14	TRBD2	-	TGTGCCAGCAGCTCTTCGGAACTAGCGGGCACCTACAATGAGCAGTTCTTC	CASSSSELAGTYNEQFF